The sequence of this TCR beta chain was determined in a study of human T cells and chemical hapten exposure. Findings and limits, study-wide: Positively correlated with patch test score were the counts of PT1 expanded TCRs. Alopecia in all donors means immunity may differ from healthy individuals.

TCRdb re-derived calls from the RACE reads in MiXCR, one entry per CDR3 protein. The data show about 34,000 distinct CDR3 sequences, about a tenth seen once. Worth noting for this clonotype: Its cognate antigen is unknown.

Regarding time point: pre-sensitization, week 0. Treatment reported: therapeutic diphenylcyclopropenone sensitization with weekly scalp DPC. The template was total RNA from unfractionated whole blood. Alopecia patients between 18 and 70 years old and suitable for DPC were used as donors. This TCR was recovered from a man aged 45-65 years with alopecia areata. Some clones in this sample may be carry-over from other donors' samples. The sample here was whole blood, taken in connection with sensitization to the hapten diphenylcyclopropenone (DPC).

The CDR3 loop reads CASSHGQGVNGYTF. The DNA of the CDR3 is TGTGCCAGCAGCCACGGACAGGGTGTAAATGGCTACACCTTC. The J gene is TRBJ1-2, the V gene TRBV28; 8 bases align to TRBD1. This CDR3 has 14 amino acids. J was trimmed by 6 bases and V by 6 bases; bases with no gene match: 9. Germline CDR1 is MDHEN and CDR2 is SYDVKM.